This record concerns one T cell receptor (beta chain) sequence. What it binds is not known. There are 15 residues in the CDR3. CDR1 is WSHSY and CDR2 is SAAADI in the germline V gene. Trimming cost V 3 bases and J 0 bases, with 11 bases left between them. This sample is drawn from a study of tissue T cells after allogeneic stem cell transplantation. Study findings and constraints: Shared clones across patients were few; motif clustering revealed tissue-specific shared signatures. Sampling depth was limited, and the cohort was small and clinically varied.

Measured with immunoSEQ multiplex PCR; TCRdb has only the in-frame clones, and not every one. The table lists fewer than 30,000 clones, approximately 85% of them singletons. J is TRBJ1-1 and V is TRBV10-2; the D is unclear. The source was blood, collected before transplantation. The TCR originated in a woman aged 18-55 years who later had graft-versus-host disease after an allogeneic stem cell transplant. The CDR3 DNA reads as TGCGCCAGCAGTGATCAAGGGCACATGAACACTGAAGCTTTCTTT. This codes for CASSDQGHMNTEAFF.